The 8 T cell receptor beta chains reported below all come from one sample, sequenced in a study of breast tumors, draining lymph nodes, adjacent tissues. TCRdb redid the calling of the multiplex PCR reads with MiXCR, one entry per CDR3 protein. The table includes approximately 52,000 distinct CDR3 sequences, 42% detected once. The specimen sequenced was breast tumor tissue. All receptors come from a female donor with breast cancer. Some clones in this sample may be carry-over from other donors' samples.

This clonotype appeared once. This chain links TRBV25-1 with TRBJ1-6; D perhaps matches TRBD1 (6 bases). V dropped 8 bases and J dropped 9 bases, with 14 bases sitting between them. This CDR3 spans 13 amino acids. CDR1 and CDR2 (germline): MGHDK, SYGVNS. The CDR3 protein is CASATGLGSPLHF. CDR3 in DNA: TGTGCCAGCGCCACAGGGTTAGGTTCACCCCTCCACTTT.

This clonotype was observed once. This chain links TRBV20-1 with TRBJ2-5, with D possibly being TRBD2 (6 bases). Germline assignment: CDR1 DFQATT and CDR2 SNEGSKA (reference sequence). Trimming took 6 bases from V and 5 from J, leaving 7 bases between them. CDR3 size: 10 residues. CDR3 amino acids: CSAAGETQYF. In DNA form, the CDR3 reads TGCAGTGCCGCGGGGGAGACCCAGTACTTC.

V gene TRBV5-6 combines with J gene TRBJ1-5, with D possibly matching TRBD1 (5 bases). Germline V lookup: CDR1 SGHDT, CDR2 YYEEEE. The CDR3 totals 15 residues. Trimming cost V 3 bases and J 0 bases, with 10 bases left between them. The CDR3 is CASSSGLYSNQPQHF. The CDR3 DNA is TGTGCCAGCAGCTCGGGACTTTATAGCAATCAGCCCCAGCATTTT.

CDR3 sequence reads: CSAPPEGLAGASRNEQFF. CDR3 in DNA: TGCAGTGCTCCCCCCGAGGGACTAGCGGGAGCTAGTAGGAATGAGCAGTTCTTC. The chain joins TRBV20-1 to TRBJ2-1; TRBD2 matches at 14 bases. CDR1 is DFQATT, CDR2 SNEGSKA, per germline (reference sequence). CDR3 size: 18 residues. V lost 5 bases and J lost 7; bases outside the gene matches: 16.

This clonotype has just a few counts. A read error is possible here, since a much larger clone lies one base away. The rearrangement uses TRBV20-1 and TRBJ2-7, with TRBD2 matching 11 bases. With V trimmed by 5 bases and J by 4 bases, 10 bases remained unmatched. The CDR3 totals 15 residues. Germline CDR1 reads DFQATT; CDR2 reads SNEGSKA (reference sequence). The CDR3 spells CSALSTTSGAYEQYF. The CDR3 DNA is TGCAGTGCTCTCTCCACGACTAGCGGGGCTTACGAGCAGTACTTC.

The rearrangement links TRBV6-1 to TRBJ1-5, with D hard to call. Germline V lookup: CDR1 MNHNS, CDR2 SASEGT. V gave up 6 bases and J gave up 6 bases, with 18 bases separating them. This CDR3 contains 15 residues. The DNA for the CDR3 is TGTGCCAGCAGACCTGACGGTAGCCTAGGTCAGCCCCAGCATTTT. It encodes CASRPDGSLGQPQHF.

The sample holds many counts of this clonotype. The chain employs TRBV9 and TRBJ2-7; 8 bases line up with TRBD2. Germline V gives CDR1 SGDLS, CDR2 YYNGEE. This CDR3 is 15 amino acids long. J was trimmed by 1 base and V by 0 bases; bases with no gene match: 3. The CDR3, as DNA: TGTGCCAGCAGCGTAGAACCTAGCGGGTCCTACGAGCAGTACTTC. It is translated as CASSVEPSGSYEQYF. The full variable domain, completed using reference TRBV9 and TRBJ2-7, is DSGVTQTPKHLITATGQRVTLRCSPRSGDLSVYWYQQSLDQGLQFLIQYYNGEERAKGNILERFSAQQFPDLHSELNLSSLELGDSALYFCASSVEPSGSYEQYFGPGTRLTVT.

This clonotype was recorded at least ten times. The genes are TRBV5-1 and TRBJ1-3; D gene uncertain. Trimming shortened V by 0 bases and J by 3 bases, and 7 bases separated the two germline ends. Germline CDR1 reads SGHRS; CDR2 reads YFSETQ. This CDR3 region has 14 residues. The CDR3 nucleotides are TGCGCCAGCAGCTTGGCTGCTGGTGGAAACACCATATATTTT. As protein: CASSLAAGGNTIYF.